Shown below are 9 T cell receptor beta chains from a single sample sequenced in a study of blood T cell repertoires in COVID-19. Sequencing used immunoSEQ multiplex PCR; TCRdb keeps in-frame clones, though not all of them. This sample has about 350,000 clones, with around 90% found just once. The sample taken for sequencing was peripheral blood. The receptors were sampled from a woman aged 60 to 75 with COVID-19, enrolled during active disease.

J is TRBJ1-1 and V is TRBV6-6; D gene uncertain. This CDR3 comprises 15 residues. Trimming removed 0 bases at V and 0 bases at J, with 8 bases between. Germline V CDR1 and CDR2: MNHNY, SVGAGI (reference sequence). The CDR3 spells CASSYSIQVNTEAFF. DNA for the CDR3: TGTGCCAGCAGTTACTCGATCCAGGTGAACACTGAAGCTTTCTTT.

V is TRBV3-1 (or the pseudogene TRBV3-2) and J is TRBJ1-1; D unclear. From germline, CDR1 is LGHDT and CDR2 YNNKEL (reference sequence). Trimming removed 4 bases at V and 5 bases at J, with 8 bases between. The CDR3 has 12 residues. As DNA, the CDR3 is TGTGCCAGCAGCCCCCGGGAAACTGAAGCTTTCTTT. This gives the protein CASSPRETEAFF.

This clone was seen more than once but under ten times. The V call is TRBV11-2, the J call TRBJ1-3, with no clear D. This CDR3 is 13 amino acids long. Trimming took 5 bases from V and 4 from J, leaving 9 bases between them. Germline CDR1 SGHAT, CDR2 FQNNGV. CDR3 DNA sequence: TGTGCCAGCAGCCGCGCGTTGGGAAACACCATATATTTT. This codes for CASSRALGNTIYF.

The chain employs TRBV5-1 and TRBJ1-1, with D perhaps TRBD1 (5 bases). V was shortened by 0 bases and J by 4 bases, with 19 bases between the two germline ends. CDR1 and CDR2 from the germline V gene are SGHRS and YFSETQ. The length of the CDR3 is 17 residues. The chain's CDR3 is CASSLGQFRTVGTEAFF. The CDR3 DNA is TGCGCCAGCAGCTTGGGACAGTTCCGGACCGTCGGCACTGAAGCTTTCTTT.

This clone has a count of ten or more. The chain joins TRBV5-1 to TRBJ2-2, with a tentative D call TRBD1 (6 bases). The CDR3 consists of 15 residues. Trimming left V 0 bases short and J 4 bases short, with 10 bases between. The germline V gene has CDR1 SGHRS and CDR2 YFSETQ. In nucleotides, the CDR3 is TGCGCCAGCAGCTTGGGTCTACAGGGCACCGGGGAGCTGTTTTTT. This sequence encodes CASSLGLQGTGELFF.

The CDR3 sequence: CASSRQGPTEAFF. The CDR3 DNA reads TGTGCCAGCAGTCGACAGGGCCCCACTGAAGCTTTCTTT. The rearrangement links TRBV6-5 to TRBJ1-1; 7 bases agree with TRBD1. Germline lookup yields CDR1 MNHEY and CDR2 SVGAGI. V lost 5 bases, J lost 4 bases, and 4 bases stayed unmatched. This CDR3 comprises 13 residues.

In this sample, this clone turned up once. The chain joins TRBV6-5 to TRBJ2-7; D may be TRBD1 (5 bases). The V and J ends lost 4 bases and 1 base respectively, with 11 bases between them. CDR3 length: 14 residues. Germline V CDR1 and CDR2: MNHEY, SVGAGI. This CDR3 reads CASSSQGGSYEQYF. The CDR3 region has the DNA TGTGCCAGCAGTTCCCAGGGCGGATCCTACGAGCAGTACTTC.

This chain's CDR3 is CASSPTGGLGIDTQYF. The CDR3 DNA is TGTGCCAGCAGCCCCACGGGGGGCCTGGGAATAGATACGCAGTATTTT. The chain uses TRBV3-1 (or the pseudogene TRBV3-2) and TRBJ2-3, with D perhaps matching TRBD2 (7 bases). The V end was cut by 4 bases, the J end by 5 bases, with 19 bases between. The CDR3 is 16 amino acids. The germline V gene has CDR1 LGHDT and CDR2 YNNKEL (reference sequence).

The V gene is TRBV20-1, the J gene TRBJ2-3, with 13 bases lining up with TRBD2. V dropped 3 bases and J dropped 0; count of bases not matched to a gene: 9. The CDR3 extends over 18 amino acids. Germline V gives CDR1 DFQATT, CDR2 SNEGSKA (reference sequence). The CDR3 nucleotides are TGCAGTGCTAGTCTCGGACTAGCGGGGGTAACTAGCACAGATACGCAGTATTTT. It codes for CSASLGLAGVTSTDTQYF.